A single sample gave rise to the 14 T cell receptor beta chains below, sequenced in a study of T-cell memory formation after mild COVID-19. Via MiXCR, TCRdb re-called the 5' RACE reads, giving one row per CDR3 protein. The sample shows more than 350,000 distinct CDR3 sequences, roughly 21% of them seen only once. Sequencing used PBMCs or a T cell subset sorted from them (not recorded which). The source is an adult woman who had mild COVID-19 (a few samples of this study predate the infection). Cell type and time point are not known.

This rearrangement joins TRBV20-1 to TRBJ1-2, with no clear D. The ends were cut back, 0 bases at V and 4 bases at J, with 18 bases in the middle. CDR1 and CDR2 from the germline V gene are DFQATT and SNEGSKA (reference sequence). The CDR3 spans 16 residues. This CDR3 is CSARDIRPRGFYGYTF. In DNA, the CDR3 is TGCAGTGCTAGAGATATTAGGCCGAGAGGGTTCTATGGCTACACCTTC.

This clonotype showed up just once. V is TRBV6-5 and J is TRBJ1-1; maybe TRBD1 (5 bases). Germline CDR1 and CDR2: MNHEY and SVGAGI. Trimming stripped 2 bases from V and 2 bases from J, with 15 bases between. This CDR3 contains 16 residues. The CDR3 sequence: CASSYATGTSNTEAFF. CDR3 DNA sequence: TGTGCCAGCAGTTACGCGACTGGGACCAGCAACACTGAAGCTTTCTTT.

The V call is TRBV18, the J call TRBJ2-7; 7 bases align to TRBD1. J gave up 2 bases and V 4 bases, and 8 bases lay outside the gene matches. This CDR3 contains 15 residues. Germline lookup yields CDR1 KGHSH and CDR2 LQKENI. The CDR3 coding sequence is TGTGCCAGCTCACAGACAGGGACCACTCCCTACGAGCAGTACTTC. The encoded protein is CASSQTGTTPYEQYF.

V and J are TRBV6-5 and TRBJ1-5; 8 bases fit TRBD1. The CDR3 sequence is 20 residues long. Germline V gene data show CDR1 as MNHEY and CDR2 as SVGAGI. V lost 5 bases to trimming and J lost 0 bases; unmatched junction nucleotides: 18. The CDR3 region is CASSTLGTGGVKDSNQPQHF. The DNA of the CDR3 is TGTGCCAGCAGTACGCTCGGGACAGGAGGGGTCAAGGATAGCAATCAGCCCCAGCATTTT.

The chain is built from TRBV7-9 and TRBJ2-5; D not resolved. Deletions cut 1 base from V and 5 bases from J, with 14 bases between. This CDR3 is 15 amino acids long. Germline CDR1 and CDR2: SEHNR and FQNEAQ (reference sequence). This chain's CDR3 is CASSLVTATQETQYF. In nucleotides, the CDR3 is TGTGCCAGCAGCTTAGTAACCGCCACCCAGGAGACCCAGTACTTC.

This chain links TRBV20-1 with TRBJ1-1; 7 bases agree with TRBD1. Per germline, CDR1 DFQATT and CDR2 SNEGSKA (reference sequence). The V and J ends lost 5 bases and 6 bases, in that order; junction bases with no gene match: 9. CDR3 length: 13 residues. The CDR3 here is CSARTGWGAEAFF. CDR3 DNA sequence: TGCAGTGCTCGGACAGGCTGGGGGGCTGAAGCTTTCTTT.

V is TRBV2 and J is TRBJ2-7; 9 bases match TRBD1. The CDR3 has 15 residues. Germline lookup yields CDR1 SNHLY and CDR2 FYNNEI. Trimming at V came to 2 bases and at J to 5 bases, leaving 7 bases not matched to a gene. The CDR3 sequence: CASSEMGTGFHEQYF. CDR3 bases: TGTGCCAGCAGTGAAATGGGGACAGGGTTCCACGAGCAGTACTTC.

This clonotype was picked up many times. V gene TRBV4-1 combines with J gene TRBJ2-6; the D is unclear. V shed 0 bases and J shed 0 bases, with 3 bases lying between them. Germline V gives CDR1 MGHRA, CDR2 YSYEKL. This CDR3 comprises 15 residues. In DNA, the CDR3 is TGCGCCAGCAGCCAAGAAGCCTCTGGGGCCAACGTCCTGACTTTC. Amino acids: CASSQEASGANVLTF.

This clonotype was counted at least ten times. The chain recombines TRBV5-1 with TRBJ2-7; D uncertain. The CDR3 sequence is 14 residues long. Germline V gene sequence: CDR1 SGHRS, CDR2 YFSETQ. V was shortened by 0 bases and J by 2 bases, with 9 bases between the two germline ends. CDR3 protein: CASSLDPATYEQYF. As DNA, the CDR3 is TGCGCCAGCAGCTTGGATCCGGCTACCTACGAGCAGTACTTC.

The rearrangement links TRBV6-2 or TRBV6-3 to TRBJ1-5; D remains unclear. Deletions cut 6 bases from V and 5 bases from J, with 11 bases between. This CDR3 spans 13 amino acids. From germline, CDR1 is MNHEY and CDR2 SVGEGT. The chain's CDR3 is CASSKGLHQPQHF. DNA of the CDR3: TGTGCCAGCAGCAAGGGCCTTCATCAGCCCCAGCATTTT.

This chain uses TRBV7-6 with TRBJ2-4; the D gene is possibly TRBD1 (5 bases). Per the germline V gene, CDR1 is SGHVS and CDR2 is FNYEAQ. The length of the CDR3 is 13 residues. Trimming took off 3 bases at V and 9 bases at J, with 12 bases between the two ends. CDR3 coding DNA: TGTGCCAGCAGCTTCGGACATCCCGGCATTCAGTACTTC. Encoded protein: CASSFGHPGIQYF.

This clonotype occurred a few times. CDR3 protein: CASSLAAQGPNPNYGYTF. The CDR3 DNA reads as TGCGCCAGCAGCTTGGCCGCGCAGGGACCAAATCCTAACTATGGCTACACCTTC. The J gene is TRBJ1-2, the V gene TRBV5-1; D may be TRBD1 (5 bases). V shed 0 bases and J shed 0 bases, with 18 bases lying between them. This CDR3 spans 18 amino acids. CDR1 SGHRS and CDR2 YFSETQ come from the germline V gene.

The chain couples TRBV30 to TRBJ1-3; D unresolved. This CDR3 is 11 amino acids long. Trimming cost V 0 bases and J 6 bases, with 3 bases left between them. Germline V gene data show CDR1 as GTSNPN and CDR2 as SVGIG (reference sequence). CDR3 loop: CAWSVVNTIYF. Here the CDR3 DNA reads TGTGCCTGGAGTGTCGTAAACACCATATATTTT.

With respect to this clonotype: A much larger clone differs by one base, so this may be a read error. V gene TRBV25-1 combines with J gene TRBJ2-7; D gene uncertain. The CDR3 consists of 11 residues. V lost 4 bases and J lost 3, with 4 bases in between. In germline, CDR1 is MGHDK, CDR2 SYGVNS. CDR3 sequence reads: CASSGVYEQYF. The CDR3 coding sequence is TGTGCCAGCAGTGGGGTCTACGAGCAGTACTTC.